Presented here are 10 T cell receptor beta chains from one specimen sequenced in a study of beta chain features in type 1 diabetes. Study-wide results and limits: People with Type 1 diabetes carried modestly yet significantly shorter TCRB CDR3s in all four CD4+ subsets.

These receptors lack a known antigen. What was sequenced were expressed TCRB transcripts, since all of the isolated RNA had been reverse transcribed. Clones were read by immunoSEQ multiplex PCR, and TCRdb kept only the in-frame ones, dropping some. The sample has 640,000 or so clones, about an eighth seen once. Sequencing was done on a sample of naive CD4+ T cells from blood. These receptors all stem from a man between 18 and 29 years old with type 1 diabetes.

The chain recombines TRBV30 with TRBJ1-2; D is unclear. CDR1 and CDR2 (germline): GTSNPN, SVGIG (reference sequence). The V end lost 3 bases, the J end lost 6 bases, and 20 bases lay between the germline ends. There are 15 residues in the CDR3. The CDR3 DNA sequence: TGTGCCTGGAGCCGTGGTGGCGCCCTTACGGATGGCTACACCTTC. As protein: CAWSRGGALTDGYTF.

This clone showed up just once. The chain employs TRBV2 and TRBJ2-1, with TRBD2 matching over 10 bases. V gave up 6 bases and J gave up 3 bases; unmatched junction bases: 20. Germline CDR1 reads SNHLY; CDR2 reads FYNNEI. The CDR3 consists of 20 residues. The CDR3 DNA is TGTGCCAGCAGCTCTCTCCCGTTCGGGTCTAGCGGGGGACACTACAATGAGCAGTTCTTC. Amino acids: CASSSLPFGSSGGHYNEQFF.

This clone turned up a few times. This chain uses TRBV2 with TRBJ2-2; a weak D match, TRBD2 (6 bases). The CDR3 totals 15 residues. V lost 5 bases, J lost 7 bases, and 17 bases lay in between. Germline assignment: CDR1 SNHLY and CDR2 FYNNEI. Here the CDR3 reads CASSTRSPGDGELFF. The CDR3 DNA sequence: TGTGCCAGCAGTACCCGGTCCCCGGGGGACGGGGAGCTGTTTTTT.

This clone was recorded a few times. This chain connects TRBV7-2 to TRBJ1-1; D is perhaps TRBD1 (5 bases). The germline CDR1 and CDR2 sequences are SGHTA and FQGNSA. The length of the CDR3 is 15 residues. V lost 3 bases and J 1 base, leaving 12 bases between the germline ends. This chain's CDR3 is CASSFRQGTNTEAFF. In DNA, the CDR3 is TGTGCCAGCAGCTTTCGTCAGGGAACGAACACTGAAGCTTTCTTT.

This sequence joins TRBV5-1 and TRBJ2-1; D gene uncertain. The CDR3 consists of 11 residues. CDR1 and CDR2 (germline): SGHRS, YFSETQ. V lost 6 bases and J 3 bases, leaving 4 bases between the germline ends. The CDR3 DNA follows: TGCGCCAGCACGGGCTACAATGAGCAGTTCTTC. This sequence encodes CASTGYNEQFF.

The chain combines TRBV5-1 with TRBJ1-1; no reliable D call. The germline V and J ends were trimmed by 4 bases and 7 bases, with 14 bases remaining between them. This CDR3 is 13 amino acids long. Germline loops: CDR1 SGHRS, CDR2 YFSETQ. The CDR3 bases are TGCGCCAGCAGCCAGACACCTTTGGTTGAAGCTTTCTTT. Translation: CASSQTPLVEAFF. The full variable domain, with the rest looked up from reference TRBV5-1 and TRBJ1-1, is KAGVTQTPRYLIKTRGQQVTLSCSPISGHRSVSWYQQTPGQGLQFLFEYFSETQRNKGNFPGRFSGRQFSNSRSEMNVSTLELGDSALYLCASSQTPLVEAFFGQGTRLTVV.

A remark on this clone: Other DNA sequences from this sample encode an identical CDR3 as well. This rearrangement joins TRBV6-5 to TRBJ2-7, with unresolved D. V gave up 4 bases and J gave up 4 bases, with 5 bases separating them. CDR3 length: 11 amino acids. Looked up from germline, CDR1 is MNHEY and CDR2 is SVGAGI. This CDR3 is CASSSLYEQYF. The DNA for the CDR3 is TGTGCCAGCAGTTCCCTGTACGAGCAGTACTTC.

This clone was seen only a few times. The chain is built from TRBV7-2 and TRBJ1-1, with TRBD1 matching 7 bases. The CDR3 loop spans 14 amino acids. Germline CDR1 is SGHTA and CDR2 is FQGNSA. V was clipped by 6 bases and J by 10 bases; unmatched bases: 14. The CDR3 region is CASSSSYRGSGAFF. Here the CDR3 DNA reads TGTGCCAGCAGTTCCTCCTACAGGGGCTCAGGAGCTTTCTTT.

This clone was picked up a small number of times. The chain employs TRBV4-2 and TRBJ2-3; 8 nucleotides align to TRBD1. The germline gives CDR1 LGHNA, CDR2 YNFKEQ. Trimming removed 2 bases from V and 4 bases from J; junction bases left unmatched: 14. The CDR3 is 18 amino acids. The CDR3 nucleotides are TGTGCCAGCAGCCAACACCAGGGGGCTGGGGGGAACGCAGATACGCAGTATTTT. It codes for CASSQHQGAGGNADTQYF.

This clone has a handful of counts. This rearrangement joins TRBV29-1 to TRBJ1-1; TRBD1 matches at 8 bases. CDR3 length: 13 amino acids. CDR1 SQVTM and CDR2 ANQGSEA come from the germline V gene. Trimming removed 5 bases from V and 5 bases from J; junction bases left unmatched: 7. The DNA of the CDR3 is TGCAGCGTTCTCACAGGGGGTCGGACTGAAGCTTTCTTT. It encodes CSVLTGGRTEAFF.